The 25 T cell receptor beta chains given below trace back to one sample, sequenced in a study of T cell responses to AZD1222 COVID-19 vaccine. The repertoire was sequenced with immunoSEQ multiplex PCR; TCRdb's copy has only in-frame clones and lacks some. Found here are roughly 100,000 clones, about nine tenths of them singletons; the top ten hold around 1.3%. The starting material was peripheral blood, obtained on day 0 of AZD1222 vaccination. Receptors were obtained from an adult in good health.

In nucleotides, the CDR3 is TGTGCCAGCACGCCCCGGGGGACTAGCGGGGGATACGAGCAGTACTTC. This encodes CASTPRGTSGGYEQYF. The chain joins TRBV3-1 (or the pseudogene TRBV3-2) to TRBJ2-7; 14 positions agree with TRBD2. Germline CDR1 and CDR2: LGHDT and YNNKEL (reference sequence). Trimming removed 7 bases from V and 4 bases from J; junction bases left unmatched: 9. CDR3 length: 16 amino acids.

The V call is TRBV28, the J call TRBJ2-7, with unresolved D. The CDR3 is made up of 14 amino acids. The V gene lost 4 bases and the J gene lost 2 bases, with 12 bases spanning the gap. The germline CDR1 and CDR2 sequences are MDHEN and SYDVKM. The CDR3 DNA follows: TGTGCCAGCAGTTCCGCCGGCCCTACCTACGAGCAGTACTTC. Translation: CASSSAGPTYEQYF.

The chain links TRBV6-1 to TRBJ1-1; 8 nucleotides match TRBD1. CDR1 and CDR2 from the germline V gene are MNHNS and SASEGT. The CDR3 extends over 16 amino acids. V was clipped by 3 bases and J by 4 bases; unmatched bases: 10. The CDR3 DNA reads TGTGCCAGCAGTGACATAGGCAGCACAGGGGGCACTGAAGCTTTCTTT. It translates to CASSDIGSTGGTEAFF.

V and J are TRBV6-5 and TRBJ1-2; 8 positions agree with TRBD1. CDR1 and CDR2 (germline): MNHEY, SVGAGI. With V trimmed by 7 bases and J by 6 bases, 13 bases remained unmatched. The CDR3 has 15 residues. CDR3 DNA sequence: TGTGCCAGCACCCAGACGACAGGGGCGCGGGATGGCTACACCTTC. This sequence encodes CASTQTTGARDGYTF.

Points on this clone: Other nucleotide sequences from this sample produce the same CDR3. The V call is TRBV6-1, the J call TRBJ2-5; 12 nucleotides line up with TRBD2. The CDR3 is 15 amino acids. Germline assignment: CDR1 MNHNS and CDR2 SASEGT. With V trimmed by 2 bases and J by 2 bases, 0 bases remained unmatched. The CDR3 nucleotides are TGTGCCAGCAGTGAACTAGCGGGGGGGCAAGAGACCCAGTACTTC. Its protein product is CASSELAGGQETQYF.

This sequence joins TRBV28 and TRBJ1-6, with 10 bases aligning to TRBD1. The CDR3 runs 17 residues. In germline, CDR1 is MDHEN, CDR2 SYDVKM. The trim removed 6 bases at V and 9 bases at J, leaving 14 bases unmatched. The CDR3 DNA reads as TGTGCCAGCAGCCTCTGGCAGTTTGGGACAGGGGTTTCACCCCTCCACTTT. Translated: CASSLWQFGTGVSPLHF.

The rearrangement links TRBV23-1 to TRBJ1-2; 7 nucleotides match TRBD1. TRBV23-1 is annotated as an ORF whose role is uncertain. The CDR3 contains 13 residues. V lost 9 bases, J lost 11 bases, and 15 bases stayed unmatched. DNA of the CDR3: TGCGCCAGTAATCCCCCGGGACAGCTACTATACACCTTC. This translates into CASNPPGQLLYTF.

The chain couples TRBV29-1 to TRBJ1-2; D ambiguous. Germline V gene data show CDR1 as SQVTM and CDR2 as ANQGSEA. Trimming removed 7 bases at V and 3 bases at J, with 15 bases between. This CDR3 has 13 amino acids. DNA for the CDR3: TGCAGCGCCTTCGACAAATCCGACTATGGCTACACCTTC. It specifies CSAFDKSDYGYTF. Combining the CDR3 with reference TRBV29-1 and TRBJ1-2 gives the whole variable domain SAVISQKPSRDICQRGTSLTIQCQVDSQVTMMFWYRQQPGQSLTLIATANQGSEATYESGFVIDKFPISRPNLTFSTLTVSNMSPEDSSIYLCSAFDKSDYGYTFGSGTRLTVV.

The gene calls are TRBV6-5 and TRBJ1-2; D is uncertain. Germline CDR1 reads MNHEY; CDR2 reads SVGAGI. The CDR3 is 13 residues long. V lost 0 bases and J 8 bases, leaving 10 bases between the germline ends. Written as DNA, the CDR3 is TGTGCCAGCAGTTACTCGGCCTTTTGGGGCTACACCTTC. This gives the protein CASSYSAFWGYTF.

This chain uses TRBV28 with TRBJ1-6; the D is unclear. The CDR3 is 15 amino acids. Trimming shortened V by 3 bases and J by 9 bases, and 15 bases separated the two germline ends. Germline CDR1 and CDR2: MDHEN and SYDVKM. The CDR3 bases are TGTGCCAGCAGTTTTTTAGGGCAGGTCCGTTCACCCCTCCACTTT. It specifies CASSFLGQVRSPLHF.

J is TRBJ1-3 and V is TRBV15; D unclear. V was trimmed by 3 bases and J by 4 bases, leaving 16 bases between them. The CDR3 contains 16 residues. CDR1 is LNHNV, CDR2 YYDKDF, per germline (reference sequence). The CDR3 DNA reads as TGTGCCACCAGCAGGGCTTATGCGGGGTCGGGAAACACCATATATTTT. It is translated as CATSRAYAGSGNTIYF.

This clone was found once. The chain has TRBV6-1 and TRBJ2-7; 7 nucleotides line up with TRBD1. Losses at the gene ends were 6 bases for V and 2 bases for J; bases not matched to a gene: 7. In germline, CDR1 is MNHNS, CDR2 SASEGT. The CDR3 has 14 amino acids. The CDR3 DNA sequence: TGTGCCAGCAGACACGGGACAGTCGCCTACGAGCAGTACTTC. Its translation: CASRHGTVAYEQYF.

The V gene is TRBV6-5, the J gene TRBJ1-6; perhaps TRBD1 as D (5 bases). This CDR3 is built from 14 residues. Between the trimmed V and J ends, which lost 6 bases and 7 bases, there was a span of 13 bases. The germline V gene has CDR1 MNHEY and CDR2 SVGAGI. Here the CDR3 DNA reads TGTGCCAGCAGCAAGGGGATTGAGAATTCACCCCTCCACTTT. The encoded protein is CASSKGIENSPLHF.

V is TRBV6-5 and J is TRBJ1-4, with D perhaps TRBD1 (6 bases). Germline V lookup: CDR1 MNHEY, CDR2 SVGAGI. CDR3 size: 14 residues. Between the trimmed V and J ends, which lost 6 bases and 5 bases, there was a span of 13 bases. CDR3: CASRRAGENEKLFF. CDR3 DNA sequence: TGTGCCAGCAGGCGGGCAGGGGAGAATGAAAAACTGTTTTTT.

V usage is TRBV5-8 and J usage is TRBJ2-1; 8 positions match TRBD1. Trimming removed 4 bases from V and 2 bases from J; junction bases left unmatched: 5. This CDR3 contains 15 residues. Germline values: CDR1 SGHTS, CDR2 YDEGEE. The CDR3: CASSLGQGPYNEQFF. CDR3 sequence (DNA): TGTGCCAGCAGCCTCGGACAGGGCCCCTACAATGAGCAGTTCTTC.

V gene TRBV2 combines with J gene TRBJ2-7, with D unresolved. CDR1 and CDR2 from the germline V gene are SNHLY and FYNNEI. The germline V and J ends were trimmed by 4 bases and 6 bases, with 7 bases remaining between them. The CDR3 is 11 amino acids. As DNA, the CDR3 is TGTGCCAGCAGTGTCCTCCCCGAGCAGTACTTC. Amino acid sequence: CASSVLPEQYF.

The chain employs TRBV5-1 and TRBJ2-2, with 9 bases lining up with TRBD2. The CDR3 contains 17 residues. CDR1 SGHRS and CDR2 YFSETQ come from the germline V gene. J gave up 0 bases and V 0 bases, and 3 bases lay outside the gene matches. The DNA of the CDR3 is TGCGCCAGCAGCTTGGTTAGCGGGGGAGCGAACACCGGGGAGCTGTTTTTT. It codes for CASSLVSGGANTGELFF.

V and J are TRBV10-3 and TRBJ2-7; TRBD1 matches 7 bases. This CDR3 is 15 amino acids long. In germline, CDR1 is ENHRY, CDR2 SYGVKD. V trimming: 2 bases; J trimming: 2 bases; junction bases outside the gene matches: 6. This chain's CDR3 is CAISEQWTGTYEQYF. DNA of the CDR3: TGTGCCATCAGTGAGCAATGGACAGGTACCTACGAGCAGTACTTC.

This clone was recorded many times. The chain is built from TRBV7-8 and TRBJ2-7, with 7 bases identical to TRBD1. CDR3 size: 15 residues. CDR1 SGHVS and CDR2 FQNEAQ come from the germline V gene. V dropped 5 bases and J dropped 0; count of bases not matched to a gene: 7. The chain's CDR3 is CASSPRQGHSYEQYF. The CDR3 bases are TGTGCCAGCAGCCCACGACAGGGCCACTCCTACGAGCAGTACTTC.

This clone came up once. This chain connects TRBV7-9 to TRBJ2-3; tentatively, D is TRBD2 (6 bases). CDR3 length equals 17 residues. In germline, CDR1 is SEHNR, CDR2 FQNEAQ (reference sequence). V dropped 1 base and J dropped 0 bases, with 14 bases sitting between them. The CDR3 reads CASSLDSAGRSTDTQYF. Written as DNA, the CDR3 is TGTGCCAGCAGCTTAGATAGCGCGGGACGGAGCACAGATACGCAGTATTTT.

The gene calls are TRBV7-6 and TRBJ2-7; the D gene is possibly TRBD2 (7 bases). Trimming removed 5 bases at V and 1 base at J, with 15 bases between. The CDR3 length is 15 residues. CDR1 and CDR2 from the germline V gene are SGHVS and FNYEAQ. As DNA, the CDR3 is TGTGCCAGCAGCCGACGGGGGGCGGGGTCCTACGAGCAGTACTTC. This gives the protein CASSRRGAGSYEQYF.

This chain uses TRBV28 with TRBJ2-3; TRBD1 agrees at 8 bases. The junction had 16 bases not matched to a gene; V was cut back by 3 bases and J by 8 bases. Germline V gene data show CDR1 as MDHEN and CDR2 as SYDVKM. This CDR3 contains 17 residues. The CDR3: CASSFSLTGDSDGTQYF. For the CDR3, the DNA is TGTGCCAGCAGTTTTTCCCTGACAGGGGATTCTGACGGTACGCAGTATTTT. Together with reference TRBV28 and TRBJ2-3, the CDR3 gives the full variable domain: DVKVTQSSRYLVKRTGEKVFLECVQDMDHENMFWYRQDPGLGLRLIYFSYDVKMKEKGDIPEGYSVSREKKERFSLILESASTNQTSMYLCASSFSLTGDSDGTQYFGPGTRLTVL.

The V gene is TRBV4-1, the J gene TRBJ1-1; possibly TRBD1 for D (5 bases). Trimming pared 0 bases from V and 4 bases from J, leaving 15 bases between. The CDR3 consists of 16 residues. Germline lookup yields CDR1 MGHRA and CDR2 YSYEKL. The CDR3 nucleotides are TGCGCCAGCAGCCAAGAGCCTATGCCCGGGGGCACTGAAGCTTTCTTT. Translation gives CASSQEPMPGGTEAFF.

The chain has TRBV2 and TRBJ1-1; maybe TRBD1 (5 bases). This CDR3 has 13 amino acids. The germline V gene encodes CDR1 SNHLY and CDR2 FYNNEI. With 7 bases removed from V and 0 bases from J, the gap between germline ends came to 9 bases. CDR3 bases: TGTGCCAGCACTTGGGACTTGAACACTGAAGCTTTCTTT. This sequence encodes CASTWDLNTEAFF.

CDR3 sequence (DNA): TGCAGCGCCGCAAGACCCCCCTTGAGTGAAGCTTTCTTT. Translation: CSAARPPLSEAFF. The chain employs TRBV29-1 and TRBJ1-1; D not certain. Trimming removed 7 bases from V and 7 bases from J, with 19 bases in between. The germline CDR1 and CDR2 sequences are SQVTM and ANQGSEA. CDR3 length equals 13 residues. Using reference TRBV29-1 and TRBJ1-1 for the parts outside the CDR3, the full variable domain is SAVISQKPSRDICQRGTSLTIQCQVDSQVTMMFWYRQQPGQSLTLIATANQGSEATYESGFVIDKFPISRPNLTFSTLTVSNMSPEDSSIYLCSAARPPLSEAFFGQGTRLTVV.